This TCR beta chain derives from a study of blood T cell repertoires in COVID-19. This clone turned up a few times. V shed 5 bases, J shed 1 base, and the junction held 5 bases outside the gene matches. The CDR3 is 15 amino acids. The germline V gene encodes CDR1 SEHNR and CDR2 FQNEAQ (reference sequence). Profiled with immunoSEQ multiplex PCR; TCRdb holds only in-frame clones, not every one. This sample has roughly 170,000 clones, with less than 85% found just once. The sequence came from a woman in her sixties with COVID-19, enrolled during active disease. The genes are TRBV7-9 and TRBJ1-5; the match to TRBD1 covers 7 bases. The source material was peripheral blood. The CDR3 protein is CASSPGGQSNQPQHF. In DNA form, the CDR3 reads TGTGCCAGCAGCCCAGGGGGGCAGAGCAATCAGCCCCAGCATTTT.